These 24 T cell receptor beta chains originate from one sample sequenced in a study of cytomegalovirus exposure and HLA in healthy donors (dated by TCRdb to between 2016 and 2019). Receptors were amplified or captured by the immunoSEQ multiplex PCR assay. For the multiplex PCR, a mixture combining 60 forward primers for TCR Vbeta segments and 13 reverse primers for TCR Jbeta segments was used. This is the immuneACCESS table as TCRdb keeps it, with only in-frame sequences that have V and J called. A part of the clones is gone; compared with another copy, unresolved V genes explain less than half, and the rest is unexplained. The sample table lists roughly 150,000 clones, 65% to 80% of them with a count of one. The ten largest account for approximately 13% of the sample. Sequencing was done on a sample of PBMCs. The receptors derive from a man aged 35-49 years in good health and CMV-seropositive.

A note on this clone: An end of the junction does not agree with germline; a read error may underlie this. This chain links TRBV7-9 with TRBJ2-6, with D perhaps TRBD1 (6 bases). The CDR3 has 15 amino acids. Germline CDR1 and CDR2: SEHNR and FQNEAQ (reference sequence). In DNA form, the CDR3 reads TGTGCCAGCAGCCGTACAGGGTCTGGGGCCAACGGCCTGACTTTC. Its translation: CASSRTGSGANGLTF.

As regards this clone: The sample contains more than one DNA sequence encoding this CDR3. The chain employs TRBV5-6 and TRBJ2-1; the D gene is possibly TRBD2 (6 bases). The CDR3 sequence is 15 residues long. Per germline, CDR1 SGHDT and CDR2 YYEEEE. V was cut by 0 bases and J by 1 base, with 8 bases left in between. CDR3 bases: TGTGCCAGCAGCTTGGTGGCGGGGTCCTACAATGAGCAGTTCTTC. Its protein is CASSLVAGSYNEQFF.

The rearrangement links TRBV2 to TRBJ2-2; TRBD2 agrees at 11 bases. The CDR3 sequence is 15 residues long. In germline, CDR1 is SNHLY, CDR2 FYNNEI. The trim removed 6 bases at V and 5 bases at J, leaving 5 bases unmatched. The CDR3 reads CASRGIAGGTGELFF. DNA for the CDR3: TGTGCCAGCAGGGGCATAGCGGGAGGGACCGGGGAGCTGTTTTTT.

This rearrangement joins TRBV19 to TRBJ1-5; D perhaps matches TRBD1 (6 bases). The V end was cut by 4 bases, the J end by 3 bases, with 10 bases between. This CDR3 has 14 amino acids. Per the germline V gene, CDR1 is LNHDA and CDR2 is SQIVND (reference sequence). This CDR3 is CASSTGQNNQPQHF. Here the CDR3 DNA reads TGTGCCAGTAGTACTGGACAGAACAATCAGCCCCAGCATTTT. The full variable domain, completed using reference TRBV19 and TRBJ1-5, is DGGITQSPKYLFRKEGQNVTLSCEQNLNHDAMYWYRQDPGQGLRLIYYSQIVNDFQKGDIAEGYSVSREKKESFPLTVTSAQKNPTAFYLCASSTGQNNQPQHFGDGTRLSIL.

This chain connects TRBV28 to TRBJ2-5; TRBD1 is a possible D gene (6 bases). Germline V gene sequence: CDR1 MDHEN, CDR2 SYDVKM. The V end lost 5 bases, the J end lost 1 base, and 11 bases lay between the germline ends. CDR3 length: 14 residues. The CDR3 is CASSNLDSQETQYF. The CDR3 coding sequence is TGTGCCAGCAGTAATCTGGACAGCCAAGAGACCCAGTACTTC. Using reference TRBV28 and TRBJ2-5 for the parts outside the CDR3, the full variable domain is DVKVTQSSRYLVKRTGEKVFLECVQDMDHENMFWYRQDPGLGLRLIYFSYDVKMKEKGDIPEGYSVSREKKERFSLILESASTNQTSMYLCASSNLDSQETQYFGPGTRLLVL.

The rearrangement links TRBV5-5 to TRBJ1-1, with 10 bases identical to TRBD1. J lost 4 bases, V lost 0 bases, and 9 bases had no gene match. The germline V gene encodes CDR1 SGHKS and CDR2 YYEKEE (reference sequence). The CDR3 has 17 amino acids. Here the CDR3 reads CASSLGRDRGLGTEAFF. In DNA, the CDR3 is TGTGCCAGCAGCTTGGGGCGGGACAGGGGATTGGGCACTGAAGCTTTCTTT.

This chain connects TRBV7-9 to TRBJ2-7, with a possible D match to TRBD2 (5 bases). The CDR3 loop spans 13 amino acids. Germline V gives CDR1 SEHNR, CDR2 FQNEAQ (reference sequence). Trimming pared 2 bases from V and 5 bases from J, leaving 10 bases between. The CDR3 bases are TGTGCCAGCAGCTTAAGTTCGGGGAACGAGCAGTACTTC. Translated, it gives CASSLSSGNEQYF.

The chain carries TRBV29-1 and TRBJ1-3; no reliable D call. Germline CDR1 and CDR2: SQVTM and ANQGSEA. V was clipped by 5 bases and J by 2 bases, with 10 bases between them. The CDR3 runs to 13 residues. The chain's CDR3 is CSVIGEPGNTIYF. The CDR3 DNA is TGCAGCGTTATTGGGGAGCCTGGAAACACCATATATTTT.

CDR3: CASSHRDTEAFF. CDR3 DNA sequence: TGTGCCAGCAGCCACCGGGACACTGAAGCTTTCTTT. The chain has TRBV5-4 and TRBJ1-1, with D uncertain. This CDR3 contains 12 residues. Germline V gene lookup returns CDR1 SGHNT and CDR2 YYREEE (reference sequence). Trimming cost V 4 bases and J 3 bases, with 7 bases left between them.

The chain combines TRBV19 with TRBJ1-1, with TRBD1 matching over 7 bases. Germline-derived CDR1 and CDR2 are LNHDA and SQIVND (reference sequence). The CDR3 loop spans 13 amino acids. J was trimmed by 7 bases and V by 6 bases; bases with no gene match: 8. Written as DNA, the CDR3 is TGTGCCAGTAGCTTCAGACAGGGTATTGAAGCTTTCTTT. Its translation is CASSFRQGIEAFF.

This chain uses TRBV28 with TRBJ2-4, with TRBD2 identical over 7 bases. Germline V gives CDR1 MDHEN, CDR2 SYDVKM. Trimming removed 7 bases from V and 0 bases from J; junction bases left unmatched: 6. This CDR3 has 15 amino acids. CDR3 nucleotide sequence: TGTGCCAGCATGGGGGGGAGGCTAGCCAAAAACATTCAGTACTTC. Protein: CASMGGRLAKNIQYF.

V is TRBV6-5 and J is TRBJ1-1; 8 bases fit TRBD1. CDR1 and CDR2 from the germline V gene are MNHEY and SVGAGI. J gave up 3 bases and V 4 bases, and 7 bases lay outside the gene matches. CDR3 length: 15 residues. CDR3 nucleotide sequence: TGTGCCAGCAGTTTCAGGGGGCGGCTGGACACTGAAGCTTTCTTT. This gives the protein CASSFRGRLDTEAFF.

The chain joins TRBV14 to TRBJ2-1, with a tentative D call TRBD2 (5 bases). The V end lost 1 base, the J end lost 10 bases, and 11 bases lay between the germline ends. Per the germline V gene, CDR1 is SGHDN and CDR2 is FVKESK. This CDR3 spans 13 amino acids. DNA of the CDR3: TGTGCCAGCAGCCAAGGTACCCTAGCAGAGCAGTTCTTC. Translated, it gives CASSQGTLAEQFF.

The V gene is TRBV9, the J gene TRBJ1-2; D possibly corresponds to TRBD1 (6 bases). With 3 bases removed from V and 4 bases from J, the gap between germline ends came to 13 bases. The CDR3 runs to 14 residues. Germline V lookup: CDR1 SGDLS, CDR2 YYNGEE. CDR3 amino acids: CASSGDRIPYGYTF. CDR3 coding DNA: TGTGCCAGCAGCGGAGACAGGATCCCCTATGGCTACACCTTC.

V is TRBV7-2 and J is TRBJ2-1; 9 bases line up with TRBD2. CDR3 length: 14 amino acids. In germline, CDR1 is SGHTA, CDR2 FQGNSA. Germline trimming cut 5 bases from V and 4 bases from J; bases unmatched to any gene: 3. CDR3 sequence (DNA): TGTGCCAGCAGCGGAACTAGCGGGTACAATGAGCAGTTCTTC. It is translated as CASSGTSGYNEQFF. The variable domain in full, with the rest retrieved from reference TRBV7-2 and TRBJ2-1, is GAGVSQSPSNKVTEKGKDVELRCDPISGHTALYWYRQSLGQGLEFLIYFQGNSAPDKSGLPSDRFSAERTGGSVSTLTIQRTQQEDSAVYLCASSGTSGYNEQFFGPGTRLTVL.

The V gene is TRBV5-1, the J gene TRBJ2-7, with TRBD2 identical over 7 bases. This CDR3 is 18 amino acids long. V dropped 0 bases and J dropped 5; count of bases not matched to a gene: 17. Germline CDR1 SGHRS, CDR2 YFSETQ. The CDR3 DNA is TGCGCCAGCAGCTTGGGGAAAATTAGGGGCGGGAGCGGGGACGAGCAGTACTTC. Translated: CASSLGKIRGGSGDEQYF.

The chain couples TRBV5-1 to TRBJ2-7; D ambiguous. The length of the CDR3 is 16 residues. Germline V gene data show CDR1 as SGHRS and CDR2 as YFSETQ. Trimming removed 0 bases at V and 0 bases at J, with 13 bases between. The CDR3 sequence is CASSLGFTSISYEQYF. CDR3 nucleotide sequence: TGCGCCAGCAGCTTGGGATTCACAAGTATCTCCTACGAGCAGTACTTC. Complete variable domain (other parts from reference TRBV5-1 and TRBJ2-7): KAGVTQTPRYLIKTRGQQVTLSCSPISGHRSVSWYQQTPGQGLQFLFEYFSETQRNKGNFPGRFSGRQFSNSRSEMNVSTLELGDSALYLCASSLGFTSISYEQYFGPGTRLTVT.

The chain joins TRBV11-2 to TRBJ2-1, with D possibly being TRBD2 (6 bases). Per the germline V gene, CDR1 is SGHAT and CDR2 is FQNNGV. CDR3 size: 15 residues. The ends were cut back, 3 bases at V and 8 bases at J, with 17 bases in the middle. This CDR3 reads CASSFRLARGDEQFF. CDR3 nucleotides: TGTGCCAGCAGCTTTAGGCTAGCGCGAGGGGATGAGCAGTTCTTC.

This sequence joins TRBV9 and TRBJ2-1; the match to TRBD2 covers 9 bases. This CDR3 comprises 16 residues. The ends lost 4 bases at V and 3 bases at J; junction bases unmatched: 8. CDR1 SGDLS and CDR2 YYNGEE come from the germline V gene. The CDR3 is CASSPLTSGYYNEQFF. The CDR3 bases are TGTGCCAGCAGCCCACTCACTAGCGGGTACTACAATGAGCAGTTCTTC.

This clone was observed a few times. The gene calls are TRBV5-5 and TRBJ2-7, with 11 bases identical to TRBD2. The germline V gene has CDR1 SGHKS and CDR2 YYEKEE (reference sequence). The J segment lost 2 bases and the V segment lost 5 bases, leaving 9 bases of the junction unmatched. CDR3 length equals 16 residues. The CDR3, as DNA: TGTGCCAGCAGGCCCTTCCTAGCGGGAGGCACCTACGAGCAGTACTTC. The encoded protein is CASRPFLAGGTYEQYF.

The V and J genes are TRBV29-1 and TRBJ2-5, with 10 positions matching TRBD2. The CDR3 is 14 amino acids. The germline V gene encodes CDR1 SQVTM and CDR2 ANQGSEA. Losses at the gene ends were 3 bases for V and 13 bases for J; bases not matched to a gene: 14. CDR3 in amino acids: CSVDLAGARDERYF. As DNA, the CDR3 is TGCAGCGTTGATCTAGCGGGAGCTCGGGACGAGCGGTACTTC.

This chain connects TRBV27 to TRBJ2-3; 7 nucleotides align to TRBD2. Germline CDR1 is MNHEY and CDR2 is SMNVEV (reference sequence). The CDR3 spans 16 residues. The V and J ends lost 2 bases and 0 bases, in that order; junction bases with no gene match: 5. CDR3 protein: CASSLILAASTDTQYF. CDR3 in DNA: TGTGCCAGCAGTTTAATCCTAGCGGCTAGCACAGATACGCAGTATTTT.

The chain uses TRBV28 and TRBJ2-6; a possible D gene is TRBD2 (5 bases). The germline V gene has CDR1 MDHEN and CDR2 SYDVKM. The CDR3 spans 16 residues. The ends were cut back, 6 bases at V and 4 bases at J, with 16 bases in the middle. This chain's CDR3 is CASRGSGVLGANVLTF. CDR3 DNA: TGTGCCAGCAGGGGGTCCGGGGTCCTCGGGGCCAACGTCCTGACTTTC.

CDR3 sequence: CASSLGSTTHEQYF. The DNA for the CDR3 is TGTGCCAGCAGCTTAGGTTCTACCACCCACGAGCAGTACTTC. The V call is TRBV7-9, the J call TRBJ2-7; D unresolved. V shed 1 base and J shed 5 bases, with 12 bases lying between them. Germline V gives CDR1 SEHNR, CDR2 FQNEAQ (reference sequence). This CDR3 is 14 amino acids long.